The 5 T cell receptor beta chains below were found in one sample sequenced in a study of blood T cell repertoires in COVID-19. This table comes from immunoSEQ multiplex PCR, and its TCRdb copy is limited to in-frame clones, with some not included. The sample has some 74,000 clones, about 80% seen once. Sequencing was performed on peripheral blood. The origin of the receptors is a human donor in a cohort sampled during active COVID-19.

The chain uses TRBV27 and TRBJ2-1; no definite D call. CDR1 and CDR2 from the germline V gene are MNHEY and SMNVEV (reference sequence). The CDR3 spans 13 residues. Trimming pared 3 bases from V and 7 bases from J, leaving 10 bases between. The CDR3 spells CASSFQIRNEQFF. In DNA, the CDR3 is TGTGCCAGCAGTTTCCAGATAAGAAATGAGCAGTTCTTC.

V gene TRBV3-1 (or the pseudogene TRBV3-2) combines with J gene TRBJ2-2; 12 bases align to TRBD2. V lost 6 bases to trimming and J lost 5 bases; unmatched junction nucleotides: 4. CDR1 is LGHDT, CDR2 YNNKEL, per germline (reference sequence). There are 15 residues in the CDR3. CDR3 nucleotides: TGTGCCAGCAGGCCGACTAGCGGGAGAACCGGGGAGCTGTTTTTT. It encodes CASRPTSGRTGELFF.

The V and J genes are TRBV18 and TRBJ2-5, with a weak D call TRBD2 (5 bases). Trimming removed 6 bases from V and 1 base from J, with 12 bases in between. CDR1 and CDR2 from the germline V gene are KGHSH and LQKENI. This CDR3 has 14 residues. The CDR3 nucleotides are TGTGCCAGCTCTCTGAACCGGGGCCAAGAGACCCAGTACTTC. Its translation: CASSLNRGQETQYF. Full variable domain (rest looked up from reference TRBV18 and TRBJ2-5): NAGVMQNPRHLVRRRGQEARLRCSPMKGHSHVYWYRQLPEEGLKFMVYLQKENIIDESGMPKERFSAEFPKEGPSILRIQQVVRGDSAAYFCASSLNRGQETQYFGPGTRLLVL.

J is TRBJ2-2 and V is TRBV9; a weak D match, TRBD1 (6 bases). Trimming removed 3 bases at V and 3 bases at J, with 12 bases between. Germline-derived CDR1 and CDR2 are SGDLS and YYNGEE. CDR3 length: 15 residues. CDR3 coding DNA: TGTGCCAGCAGCGCCCGGGACACCTACACCGGGGAGCTGTTTTTT. As protein: CASSARDTYTGELFF.

The chain couples TRBV4-3 to TRBJ2-1, with 9 bases that match TRBD1. CDR1 is LGHNA, CDR2 YSLEER, per germline. CDR3 length: 17 amino acids. With V trimmed by 3 bases and J by 5 bases, 11 bases remained unmatched. The CDR3 nucleotides read TGCGCCAGCAGCCATCACGGCCTAGGGACAGGGAACAATGAGCAGTTCTTC. It translates to CASSHHGLGTGNNEQFF.